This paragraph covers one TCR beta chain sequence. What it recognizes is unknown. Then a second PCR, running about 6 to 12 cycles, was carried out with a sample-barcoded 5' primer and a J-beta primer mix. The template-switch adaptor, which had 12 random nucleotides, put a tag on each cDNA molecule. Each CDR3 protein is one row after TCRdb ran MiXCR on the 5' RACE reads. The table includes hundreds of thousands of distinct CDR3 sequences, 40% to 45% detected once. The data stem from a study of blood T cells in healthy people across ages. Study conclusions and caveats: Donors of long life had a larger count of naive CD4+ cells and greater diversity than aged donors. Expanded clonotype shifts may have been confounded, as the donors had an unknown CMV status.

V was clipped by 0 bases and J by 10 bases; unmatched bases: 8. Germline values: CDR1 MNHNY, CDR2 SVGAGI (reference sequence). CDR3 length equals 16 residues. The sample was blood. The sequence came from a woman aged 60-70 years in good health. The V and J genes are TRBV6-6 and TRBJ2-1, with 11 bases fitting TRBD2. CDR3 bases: TGTGCCAGCAGTTACTCGCAAGGACTAGCGGGCCGGGAGCAGTTCTTC. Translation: CASSYSQGLAGREQFF.